This TCR beta chain was recorded in a study (dated by TCRdb to between 2021 and 2023). What the research found in general, with its limitations: Further investigation, including longitudinal sampling and assessment of a control group, is stated by the authors to be required.

Worth noting for this clone: It lacks a known antigen. The record has no base qualities; no much larger clone is one base away.

The CDR3 sequence holds 18 residues, the cysteine and phenylalanine included. Only the CDR3 DNA stays, 54 bases, in frame from base 1. Trimming removed 7 bases from V and 0 bases from J; the gene matches leave 12 bases unexplained. The germline V gene yields SGHAT for CDR1 and FQNNGV for CDR2. Survey-level sequencing on the immunoSEQ platform was used to profile TCR beta chain repertoires. Regarding the original processing steps: CDR3 amino acid length spectratypes and V-J pairing frequencies were compared, and repertoire diversity was measured with the inverse Simpson index. To annotate clonotypes specific to SARS-CoV-2, CMV, influenza A and EBV, TCR beta CDR3 sequences were compared against VDJdb. TCRdb re-hosts the immuneACCESS table, in-frame sequences only. Its copies lack some clones; in the studies checked, an unresolved V gene accounts for under half of them, and the cause for the rest is not known. V, J and clone size are those of that table, while D and trimming were read from the DNA. For this sample the table gives 68,000 or so clones, of which over 85% were detected only once. 3.5% to 5.5% of the sample comes from the top ten.

PBMCs were isolated from peripheral blood, and genomic DNA from unsorted PBMCs was used for TCR beta sequencing. The sequence joins TRBV11-2 to TRBJ2-2; TRBD2 fits 9 bases in the junction. This sequence originates from a man in his forties or fifties with rheumatoid arthritis. Sequencing was done on a sample of PBMCs. The CDR3 sequence is CASNRRLAEASNTGELFF. The DNA sequence reads TGTGCCAGCAACCGAAGACTAGCGGAGGCTTCGAACACCGGGGAGCTGTTTTTT.